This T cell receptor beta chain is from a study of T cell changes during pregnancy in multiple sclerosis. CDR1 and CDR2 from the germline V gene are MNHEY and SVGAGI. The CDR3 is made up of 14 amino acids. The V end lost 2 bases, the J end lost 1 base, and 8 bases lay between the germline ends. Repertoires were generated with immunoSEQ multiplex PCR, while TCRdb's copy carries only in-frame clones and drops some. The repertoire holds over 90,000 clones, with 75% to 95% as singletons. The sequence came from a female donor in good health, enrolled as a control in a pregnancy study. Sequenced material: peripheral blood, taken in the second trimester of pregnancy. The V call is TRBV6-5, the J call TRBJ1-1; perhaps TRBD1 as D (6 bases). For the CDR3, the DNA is TGTGCCAGCAGTTACCAGGGGAAGAACACTGAAGCTTTCTTT. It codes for CASSYQGKNTEAFF.